A single sample gave rise to the 3 T cell receptor beta chains below, sequenced in a study of blood T cell repertoires in COVID-19. Data came from immunoSEQ multiplex PCR; TCRdb stores just in-frame clones and leaves some out. The sample shows fewer than 200,000 clones, roughly 76% of them seen only once. The material sequenced was peripheral blood. The receptors stem from a woman at least 80 years old with COVID-19, enrolled during active disease.

The V and J genes are TRBV29-1 and TRBJ2-1; 13 bases agree with TRBD2. CDR3 size: 15 residues. J lost 2 bases, V lost 3 bases, and 1 base had no gene match. The germline CDR1 and CDR2 sequences are SQVTM and ANQGSEA. CDR3 sequence: CSVETSGGTYNEQFF. The CDR3 DNA is TGCAGCGTTGAGACTAGCGGGGGGACCTACAATGAGCAGTTCTTC.

The chain uses TRBV3-1 (or the pseudogene TRBV3-2) and TRBJ1-2, with D unresolved. Trimming shortened V by 1 base and J by 4 bases, and 28 bases separated the two germline ends. CDR3 length: 20 residues. Germline lookup yields CDR1 LGHDT and CDR2 YNNKEL (reference sequence). The CDR3 bases are TGTGCCAGCAGCCAAGTCTATGGCGGGGTGGTCGGGCTCTTCACCTATGGCTACACCTTC. This encodes CASSQVYGGVVGLFTYGYTF.

The chain joins TRBV6-5 to TRBJ2-7; TRBD1 aligns across 9 bases. The CDR3 loop spans 14 amino acids. From germline, CDR1 is MNHEY and CDR2 SVGAGI. Losses at the gene ends were 5 bases for V and 6 bases for J; bases not matched to a gene: 8. CDR3 loop: CASSPGTGTGEQYF. In DNA, the CDR3 is TGTGCCAGCAGTCCCGGGACAGGGACTGGCGAGCAGTACTTC.